This T cell receptor (beta chain) is drawn from a study of shared clonotypes between healthy human individuals. For this clone: No antigen is known for it.

Study findings and constraints: A handful of donors shared about 5% of their naive CD4 clonotypes. Measured sharing among donors was expected to vary with sequencing depth. Even with large depth, rarefaction showed that sorted-subset sequencing was incomplete.

Sequencing was performed with immunoSEQ multiplex PCR; in TCRdb, only in-frame clones are kept and a portion is missing. The sample consists of a few million clones, 80% to 95% of them appearing once. Naivety among CD8 cells was defined by CD45RO negativity and positive CCR7 selection, thereby excluding terminally differentiated effector memory CD45RA+ cells. Caucasian adults living in Nashville, Tennessee, provided all samples. There are 14 residues in the CDR3. The V end was cut by 0 bases, the J end by 5 bases, with 12 bases between. Germline CDR1 is SGHKS and CDR2 is YYEKEE (reference sequence). The receptor's source is a man in his late teens or twenties in good health. Some clones in this sample may be carry-over from other donors' samples. J is TRBJ2-7 and V is TRBV5-5; D may be TRBD1 or TRBD2 (5 bases each). Sequenced: naive CD8+ T cells from PBMCs. This chain's CDR3 is CASSLGRELDEQYF. The CDR3 DNA is TGTGCCAGCAGCTTGGGCAGGGAGTTGGACGAGCAGTACTTC. Full variable domain (missing parts from reference TRBV5-5 and TRBJ2-7): DAGVTQSPTHLIKTRGQQVTLRCSPISGHKSVSWYQQVLGQGPQFIFQYYEKEERGRGNFPDRFSARQFPNYSSELNVNALLLGDSALYLCASSLGRELDEQYFGPGTRLTVT.